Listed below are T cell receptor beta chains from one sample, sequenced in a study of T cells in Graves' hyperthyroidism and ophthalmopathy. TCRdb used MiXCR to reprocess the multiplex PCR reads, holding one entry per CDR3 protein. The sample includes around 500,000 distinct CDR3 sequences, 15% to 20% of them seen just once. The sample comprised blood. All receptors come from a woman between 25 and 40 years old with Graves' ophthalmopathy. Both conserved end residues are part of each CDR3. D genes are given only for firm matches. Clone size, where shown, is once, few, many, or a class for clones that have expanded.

cdr3_nt: TGTGCCAGCAGTGTCACAGGAGGCAACCAAGAGACCCAGTACTTC
cdr3_aa: CASSVTGGNQETQYF
v_call: TRBV28
clone_size: many
j_call: TRBJ2-5
d_call: NA

cdr3_nt: TGTGCCAGCAGACTGCGGGGAACAGAGGGCTACACCTTC
cdr3_aa: CASRLRGTEGYTF
v_call: TRBV28
clone_size: many
j_call: TRBJ1-2
d_call: NA

cdr3_nt: TGTGCCAGCAGCTTACAGGGACACAAACTATACAATGAGCAGTTCTTC
cdr3_aa: CASSLQGHKLYNEQFF
v_call: TRBV13
clone_size: NA
j_call: TRBJ2-1
d_call: NA

cdr3_nt: TGTGCCAGCAGGGCGGGAGTATTCTACGAGCAGTACTTC
cdr3_aa: CASRAGVFYEQYF
v_call: TRBV6-1
clone_size: few
j_call: TRBJ2-7
d_call: TRBD2

cdr3_nt: TGCAGCGTTGTTTCTAGCGGGAGGGCCGGGGAGACCCAGTACTTC
cdr3_aa: CSVVSSGRAGETQYF
v_call: TRBV29-1
clone_size: NA
j_call: TRBJ2-5
d_call: TRBD2

cdr3_nt: TGCAGTGCTAGAGATCCGGGAACAGGGTCGGGCTCCTACGAGCAGTACTTC
cdr3_aa: CSARDPGTGSGSYEQYF
v_call: TRBV20-1
clone_size: many
j_call: TRBJ2-7
d_call: NA

cdr3_nt: TGTGCCAGCAGCCCTGGACAGGGAGGAATCGGGGAGCTGTTTTTT
cdr3_aa: CASSPGQGGIGELFF
v_call: TRBV11-3
clone_size: few
j_call: TRBJ2-2
d_call: TRBD1

cdr3_nt: TGTGCCACCAGTGACCGCTCGACTAGCGGTAGCTCCTACAATGAGCAGTTCTTC
cdr3_aa: CATSDRSTSGSSYNEQFF
v_call: TRBV24-1
clone_size: few
j_call: TRBJ2-1
d_call: TRBD2

cdr3_nt: TGTGCCAGCAGGGGTACGGGGACAGGGTTATCGCAAGAGACCCAGTACTTC
cdr3_aa: CASRGTGTGLSQETQYF
v_call: TRBV6-5
clone_size: few
j_call: TRBJ2-5
d_call: TRBD1

cdr3_nt: TGTGCCAGCAGCCAAGATATGGGGCCCTTTCGCTGCAATGAGCAGTTCTTC
cdr3_aa: CASSQDMGPFRCNEQFF
v_call: TRBV3-2
clone_size: many
j_call: TRBJ2-1
d_call: NA

cdr3_nt: TGTGCCAGCAGTTTCGGGACTCTTGGCACAGATACGCAGTATTTT
cdr3_aa: CASSFGTLGTDTQYF
v_call: TRBV27
clone_size: NA
j_call: TRBJ2-3
d_call: NA

cdr3_nt: TGCAGTGCTGGAGACCCGGAAGCTGGGGACACCGGGGAGCTGTTTTTT
cdr3_aa: CSAGDPEAGDTGELFF
v_call: TRBV20-1
clone_size: many
j_call: TRBJ2-2
d_call: NA

cdr3_nt: TGTGCCAGCTCACCATCGACAGGGAAGAACACTGAAGCTTTCTTT
cdr3_aa: CASSPSTGKNTEAFF
v_call: TRBV18
clone_size: many
j_call: TRBJ1-1
d_call: TRBD1

cdr3_nt: TGTGCCAGCAGTTTATTGTCAGGGGCCCGCCACGAGCAGTACTTC
cdr3_aa: CASSLLSGARHEQYF
v_call: TRBV28
clone_size: few
j_call: TRBJ2-7
d_call: NA

cdr3_nt: TGCGCCAGCAGCTTGGGTTTCGTCTCCTACAATGGGCAGTTCTTC
cdr3_aa: CASSLGFVSYNGQFF
v_call: TRBV5-1
clone_size: few
j_call: TRBJ2-1
d_call: NA

cdr3_nt: TGTGCCAGCAGCGCCGCAGGGTCGGGATTATCACCCCTCCACTTT
cdr3_aa: CASSAAGSGLSPLHF
v_call: TRBV9
clone_size: few
j_call: TRBJ1-6
d_call: NA

cdr3_nt: TGTGCCAGCAGCCGATCCCGGGACTCCTACAATGAGCAGTTCTTC
cdr3_aa: CASSRSRDSYNEQFF
v_call: TRBV3-1
clone_size: NA
j_call: TRBJ2-1
d_call: NA

cdr3_nt: TGTGCCTGGAGTGCCCCGGGACTAGCGTTCTACAATGAGCAGTTCTTC
cdr3_aa: CAWSAPGLAFYNEQFF
v_call: TRBV30
clone_size: few
j_call: TRBJ2-1
d_call: TRBD2

cdr3_nt: TGTGCCAGCAGTTCCCCCGAAGCGGGCTTCACAGATACGCAGTATTTT
cdr3_aa: CASSSPEAGFTDTQYF
v_call: TRBV6-5
clone_size: NA
j_call: TRBJ2-3
d_call: NA

cdr3_nt: TGTGCCACCAGTGACACGGACACCCCTTTGGGGAATGAGCAGTTCTTC
cdr3_aa: CATSDTDTPLGNEQFF
v_call: TRBV24-1
clone_size: many
j_call: TRBJ2-1
d_call: NA

cdr3_nt: TGTGCCAGCAGCTTTTGGGCCAACGTCCTGACTTTC
cdr3_aa: CASSFWANVLTF
v_call: TRBV7-9
clone_size: NA
j_call: TRBJ2-6
d_call: NA

cdr3_nt: TGTGCCAGCAGTCTCACGGACAATGAGCAGTTCTTC
cdr3_aa: CASSLTDNEQFF
v_call: TRBV2
clone_size: many
j_call: TRBJ2-1
d_call: NA

cdr3_nt: TGCAGTGCTCACCTCGAGACCTCTAGCGGGAGTACCAATGAGCAGTTCTTC
cdr3_aa: CSAHLETSSGSTNEQFF
v_call: TRBV20-1
clone_size: NA
j_call: TRBJ2-1
d_call: TRBD2

cdr3_nt: TGCAGTGCTAGCCGGCAGGGGACAGATACGCAGTATTTT
cdr3_aa: CSASRQGTDTQYF
v_call: TRBV20-1
clone_size: many
j_call: TRBJ2-3
d_call: NA

cdr3_nt: TGTGCCAGCAGCTCAGACCGGGACAGGGGCCTCACTAACTATGGCTACACCTTC
cdr3_aa: CASSSDRDRGLTNYGYTF
v_call: TRBV7-2
clone_size: many
j_call: TRBJ1-2
d_call: TRBD1

cdr3_nt: TGCAGTGCTAGAGATCAGTTAGCGGGCACAGATACGCAGTATTTT
cdr3_aa: CSARDQLAGTDTQYF
v_call: TRBV20-1
clone_size: many
j_call: TRBJ2-3
d_call: NA

cdr3_nt: TGTGCCAGCAGCTTAGGTAGCGGGAGGGACAATGAGCAGTTCTTC
cdr3_aa: CASSLGSGRDNEQFF
v_call: TRBV11-3
clone_size: many
j_call: TRBJ2-1
d_call: TRBD2

cdr3_nt: TGTGCCAGCAGTCGGGACAGGGACGGCTATGGCTACACCTTC
cdr3_aa: CASSRDRDGYGYTF
v_call: TRBV5-6
clone_size: many
j_call: TRBJ1-2
d_call: TRBD1

cdr3_nt: TGCGCCAGCAGCTTGGCTAGCGAGAATTCACCCCTCCACTTT
cdr3_aa: CASSLASENSPLHF
v_call: TRBV5-1
clone_size: NA
j_call: TRBJ1-6
d_call: NA

cdr3_nt: TGCGCCAGCAGCCAAGCGGGAGGGCCGGATACGCAGTATTTT
cdr3_aa: CASSQAGGPDTQYF
v_call: TRBV4-3
clone_size: many
j_call: TRBJ2-3
d_call: TRBD2

cdr3_nt: TGTGCCAGCAGCGTAGGTTGGAGGAACACTGAAGCTTTCTTT
cdr3_aa: CASSVGWRNTEAFF
v_call: TRBV9
clone_size: NA
j_call: TRBJ1-1
d_call: NA

cdr3_nt: TGTGCCAGCAGGCGTGGGGACGGGCACAATTCACCCCTCCACTTT
cdr3_aa: CASRRGDGHNSPLHF
v_call: TRBV28
clone_size: many
j_call: TRBJ1-6
d_call: NA